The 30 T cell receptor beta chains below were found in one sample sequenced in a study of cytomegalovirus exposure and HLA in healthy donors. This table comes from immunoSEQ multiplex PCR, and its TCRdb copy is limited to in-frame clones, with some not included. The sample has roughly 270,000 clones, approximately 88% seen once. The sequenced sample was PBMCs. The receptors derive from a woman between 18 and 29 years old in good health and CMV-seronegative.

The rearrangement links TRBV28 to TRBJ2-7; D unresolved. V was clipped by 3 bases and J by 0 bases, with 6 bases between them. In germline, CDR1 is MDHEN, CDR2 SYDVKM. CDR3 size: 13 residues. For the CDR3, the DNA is TGTGCCAGCAGTTTCGTCTTCTCCTACGAGCAGTACTTC. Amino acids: CASSFVFSYEQYF.

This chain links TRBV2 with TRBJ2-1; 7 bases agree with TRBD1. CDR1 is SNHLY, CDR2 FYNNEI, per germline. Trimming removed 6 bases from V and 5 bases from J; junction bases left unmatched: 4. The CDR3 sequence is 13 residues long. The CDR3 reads CASRSTGDNEQFF. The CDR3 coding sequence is TGTGCCAGCAGGTCCACAGGGGACAATGAGCAGTTCTTC.

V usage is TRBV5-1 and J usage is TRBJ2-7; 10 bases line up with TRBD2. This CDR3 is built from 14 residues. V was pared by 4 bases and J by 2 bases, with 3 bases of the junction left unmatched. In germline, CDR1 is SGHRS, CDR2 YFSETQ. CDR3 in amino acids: CASSPGTSAYEQYF. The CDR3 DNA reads TGCGCCAGCAGCCCCGGGACTAGCGCCTACGAGCAGTACTTC. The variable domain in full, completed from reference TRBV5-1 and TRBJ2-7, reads KAGVTQTPRYLIKTRGQQVTLSCSPISGHRSVSWYQQTPGQGLQFLFEYFSETQRNKGNFPGRFSGRQFSNSRSEMNVSTLELGDSALYLCASSPGTSAYEQYFGPGTRLTVT.

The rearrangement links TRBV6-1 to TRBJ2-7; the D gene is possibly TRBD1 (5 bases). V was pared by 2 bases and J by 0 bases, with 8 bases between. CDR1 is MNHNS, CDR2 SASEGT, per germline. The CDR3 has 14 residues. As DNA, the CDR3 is TGTGCCAGCAGTGAACAGGGCGGCTCCTACGAGCAGTACTTC. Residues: CASSEQGGSYEQYF.

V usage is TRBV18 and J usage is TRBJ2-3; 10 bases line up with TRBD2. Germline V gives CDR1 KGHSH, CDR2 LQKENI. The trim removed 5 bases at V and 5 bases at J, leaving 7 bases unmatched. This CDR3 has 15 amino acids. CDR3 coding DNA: TGTGCCAGCTCAAAGAGCGGGAGGGCCTTAGATACGCAGTATTTT. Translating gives CASSKSGRALDTQYF.

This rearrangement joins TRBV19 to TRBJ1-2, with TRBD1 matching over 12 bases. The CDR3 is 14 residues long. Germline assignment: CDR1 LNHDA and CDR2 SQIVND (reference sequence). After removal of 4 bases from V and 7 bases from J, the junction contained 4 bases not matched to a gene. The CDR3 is CASSTRDRGLGYTF. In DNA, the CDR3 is TGTGCCAGTAGTACCCGGGACAGGGGGCTTGGCTACACCTTC.

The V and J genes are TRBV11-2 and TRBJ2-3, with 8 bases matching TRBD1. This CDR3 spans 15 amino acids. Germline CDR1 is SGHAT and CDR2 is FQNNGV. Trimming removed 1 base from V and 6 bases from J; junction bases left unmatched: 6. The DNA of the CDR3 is TGTGCCAGCAGCTTAGTCGCAGACAGGGGCGATACGCAGTATTTT. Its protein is CASSLVADRGDTQYF.

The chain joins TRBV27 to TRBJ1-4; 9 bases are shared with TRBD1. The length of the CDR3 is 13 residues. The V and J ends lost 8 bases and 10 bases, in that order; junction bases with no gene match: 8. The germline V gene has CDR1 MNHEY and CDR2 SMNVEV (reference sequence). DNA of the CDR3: TGTGCCAGCGGCGCTCCGGGACAGGGAAAACTGTTTTTT. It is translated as CASGAPGQGKLFF. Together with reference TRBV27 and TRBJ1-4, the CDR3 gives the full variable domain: EAQVTQNPRYLITVTGKKLTVTCSQNMNHEYMSWYRQDPGLGLRQIYYSMNVEVTDKGDVPEGYKVSRKEKRNFPLILESPSPNQTSLYFCASGAPGQGKLFFGSGTQLSVL.

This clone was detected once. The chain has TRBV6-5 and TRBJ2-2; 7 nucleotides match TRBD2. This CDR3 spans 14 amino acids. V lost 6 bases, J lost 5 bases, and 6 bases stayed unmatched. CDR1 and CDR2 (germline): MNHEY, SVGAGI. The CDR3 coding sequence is TGTGCCAGCAGATCGGGAGGCCGAACCGGGGAGCTGTTTTTT. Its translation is CASRSGGRTGELFF.

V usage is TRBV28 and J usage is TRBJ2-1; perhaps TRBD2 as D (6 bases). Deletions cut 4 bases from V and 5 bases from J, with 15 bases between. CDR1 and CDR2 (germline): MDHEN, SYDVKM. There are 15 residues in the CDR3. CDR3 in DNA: TGTGCCAGCAGTTACCGGGACTCGCTCGACAATGAGCAGTTCTTC. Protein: CASSYRDSLDNEQFF. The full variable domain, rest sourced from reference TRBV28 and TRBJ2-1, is DVKVTQSSRYLVKRTGEKVFLECVQDMDHENMFWYRQDPGLGLRLIYFSYDVKMKEKGDIPEGYSVSREKKERFSLILESASTNQTSMYLCASSYRDSLDNEQFFGPGTRLTVL.

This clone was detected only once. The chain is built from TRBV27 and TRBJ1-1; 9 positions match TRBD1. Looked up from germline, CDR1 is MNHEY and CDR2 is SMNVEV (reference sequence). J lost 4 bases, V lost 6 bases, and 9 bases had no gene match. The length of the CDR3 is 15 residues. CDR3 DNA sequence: TGTGCCAGCAGGTCCACAGGGGGCGGTGGCACTGAAGCTTTCTTT. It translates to CASRSTGGGGTEAFF.

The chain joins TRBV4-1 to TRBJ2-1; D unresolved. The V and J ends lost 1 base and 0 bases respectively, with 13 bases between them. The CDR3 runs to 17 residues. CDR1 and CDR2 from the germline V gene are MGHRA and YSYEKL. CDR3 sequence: CASSQGSWLLSYNEQFF. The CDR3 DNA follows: TGCGCCAGCAGCCAAGGGTCCTGGCTCCTCTCCTACAATGAGCAGTTCTTC.

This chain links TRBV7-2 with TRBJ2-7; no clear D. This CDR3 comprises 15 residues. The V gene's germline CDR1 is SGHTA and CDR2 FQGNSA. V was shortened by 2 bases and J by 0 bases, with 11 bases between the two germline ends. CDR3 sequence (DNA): TGTGCCAGCAGCTTATCGGCGGCCAGCTCCTACGAGCAGTACTTC. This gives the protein CASSLSAASSYEQYF.

The CDR3 DNA sequence: TGTGCCAGCAGTTTAGTTGTGTGGGCGGAACTAGCGGGAGATCTGAACGGGGAGCTGTTTTTT. This sequence encodes CASSLVVWAELAGDLNGELFF. The rearrangement links TRBV28 to TRBJ2-2, with 11 bases that match TRBD2. Losses at the gene ends were 2 bases for V and 7 bases for J; bases not matched to a gene: 21. Germline assignment: CDR1 MDHEN and CDR2 SYDVKM. This CDR3 has 21 amino acids.

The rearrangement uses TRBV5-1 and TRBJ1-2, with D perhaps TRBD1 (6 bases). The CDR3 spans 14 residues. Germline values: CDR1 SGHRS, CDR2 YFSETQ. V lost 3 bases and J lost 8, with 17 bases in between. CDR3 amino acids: CASSSTGSDRGYTF. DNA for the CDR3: TGCGCCAGCAGCTCCACAGGGTCCGATAGAGGCTACACCTTC.

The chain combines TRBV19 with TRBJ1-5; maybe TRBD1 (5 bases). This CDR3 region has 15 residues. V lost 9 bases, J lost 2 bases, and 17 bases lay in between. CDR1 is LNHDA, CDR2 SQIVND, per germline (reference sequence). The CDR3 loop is CASRHRRDGNQPQHF. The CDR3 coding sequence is TGTGCCAGCCGACATCGGCGGGACGGCAATCAGCCCCAGCATTTT.

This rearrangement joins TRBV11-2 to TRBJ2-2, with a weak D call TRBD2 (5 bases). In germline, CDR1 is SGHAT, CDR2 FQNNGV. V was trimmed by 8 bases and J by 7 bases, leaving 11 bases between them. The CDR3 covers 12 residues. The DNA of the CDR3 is TGTGCCAGCGAGATTGGAGGCGGGGAGCTGTTTTTT. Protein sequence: CASEIGGGELFF. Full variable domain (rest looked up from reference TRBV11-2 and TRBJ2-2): EAGVAQSPRYKIIEKRQSVAFWCNPISGHATLYWYQQILGQGPKLLIQFQNNGVVDDSQLPKDRFSAERLKGVDSTLKIQPAKLEDSAVYLCASEIGGGELFFGEGSRLTVL.

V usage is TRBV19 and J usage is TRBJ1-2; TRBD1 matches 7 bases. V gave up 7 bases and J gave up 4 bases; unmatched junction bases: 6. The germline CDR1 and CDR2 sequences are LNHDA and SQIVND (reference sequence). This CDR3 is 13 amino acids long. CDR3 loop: CASNKGQVYGYTF. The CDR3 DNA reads TGTGCCAGTAATAAAGGACAGGTCTATGGCTACACCTTC.

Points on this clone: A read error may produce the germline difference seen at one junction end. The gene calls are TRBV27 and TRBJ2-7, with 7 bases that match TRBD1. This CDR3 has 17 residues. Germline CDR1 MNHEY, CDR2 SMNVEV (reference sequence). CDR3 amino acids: CASSLAPTSRRTGPFSF. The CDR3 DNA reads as TGTGCCAGCAGTTTAGCCCCTACTTCAAGACGGACAGGCCCGTTCAGCTTC.

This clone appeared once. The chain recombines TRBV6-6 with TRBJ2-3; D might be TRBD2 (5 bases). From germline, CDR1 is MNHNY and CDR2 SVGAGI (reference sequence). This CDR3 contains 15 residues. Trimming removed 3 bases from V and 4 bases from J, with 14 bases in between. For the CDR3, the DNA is TGTGCCAGCAGTTATCGGGGTGTCGGAGCAGATACGCAGTATTTT. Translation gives CASSYRGVGADTQYF.

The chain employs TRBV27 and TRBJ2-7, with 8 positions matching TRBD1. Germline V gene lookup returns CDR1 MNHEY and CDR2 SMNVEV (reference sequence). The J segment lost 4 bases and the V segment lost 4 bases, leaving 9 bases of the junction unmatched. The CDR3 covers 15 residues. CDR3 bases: TGTGCCAGCAGTTGGACCGGACAGGGTAGTTACGAGCAGTACTTC. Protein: CASSWTGQGSYEQYF.

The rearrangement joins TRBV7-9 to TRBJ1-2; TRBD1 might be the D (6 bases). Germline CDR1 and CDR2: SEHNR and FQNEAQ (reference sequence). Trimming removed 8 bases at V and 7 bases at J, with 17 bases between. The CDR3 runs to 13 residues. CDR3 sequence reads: CASVRGTTGGYTF. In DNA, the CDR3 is TGTGCCAGCGTGAGAGGGACAACAGGTGGCTACACCTTC.

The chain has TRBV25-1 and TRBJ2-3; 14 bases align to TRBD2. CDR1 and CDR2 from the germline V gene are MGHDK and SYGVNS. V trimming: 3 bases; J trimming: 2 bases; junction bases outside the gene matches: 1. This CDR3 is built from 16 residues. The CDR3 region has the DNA TGTGCCAGCAGTGAGGGACTAGCGGGGGACACAGATACGCAGTATTTT. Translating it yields CASSEGLAGDTDTQYF.

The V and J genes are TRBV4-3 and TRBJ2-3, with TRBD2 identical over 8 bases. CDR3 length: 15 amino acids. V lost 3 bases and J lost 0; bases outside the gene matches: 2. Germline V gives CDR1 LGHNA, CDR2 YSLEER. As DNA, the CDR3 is TGCGCCAGCAGCCATAGCGGGGCGAGCACAGATACGCAGTATTTT. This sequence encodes CASSHSGASTDTQYF.

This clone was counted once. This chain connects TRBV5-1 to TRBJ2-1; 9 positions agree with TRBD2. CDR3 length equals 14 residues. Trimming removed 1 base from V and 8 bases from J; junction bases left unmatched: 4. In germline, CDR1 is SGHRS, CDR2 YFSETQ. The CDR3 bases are TGCGCCAGCAGCTTGTGGCTAGCGGGATATGAGCAGTTCTTC. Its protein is CASSLWLAGYEQFF.

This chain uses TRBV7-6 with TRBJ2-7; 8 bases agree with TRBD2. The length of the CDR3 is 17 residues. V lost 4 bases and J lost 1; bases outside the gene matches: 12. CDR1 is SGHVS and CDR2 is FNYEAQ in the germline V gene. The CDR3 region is CASSSGGAGDGSYEQYF. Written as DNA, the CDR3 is TGTGCCAGCAGCTCGGGGGGAGCGGGAGACGGGTCCTACGAGCAGTACTTC.

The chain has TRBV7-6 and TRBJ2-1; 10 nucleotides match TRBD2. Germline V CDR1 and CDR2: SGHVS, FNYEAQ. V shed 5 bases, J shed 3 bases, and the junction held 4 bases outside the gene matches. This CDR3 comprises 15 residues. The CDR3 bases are TGTGCCAGCAGCCAACTAGCGGGGATCTACAATGAGCAGTTCTTC. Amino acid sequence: CASSQLAGIYNEQFF.

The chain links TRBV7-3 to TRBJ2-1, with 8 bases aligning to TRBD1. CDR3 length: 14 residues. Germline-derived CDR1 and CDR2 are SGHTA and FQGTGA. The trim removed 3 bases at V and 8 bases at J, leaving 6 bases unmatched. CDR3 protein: CASSLDRDTHEQFF. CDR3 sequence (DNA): TGTGCCAGCAGCTTGGACAGGGACACTCATGAGCAGTTCTTC.

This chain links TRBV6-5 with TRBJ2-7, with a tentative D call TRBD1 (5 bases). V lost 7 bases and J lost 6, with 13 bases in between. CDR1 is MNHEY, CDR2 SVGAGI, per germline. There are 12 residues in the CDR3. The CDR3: CASMQGSAEQYF. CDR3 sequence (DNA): TGTGCCAGCATGCAGGGCAGTGCCGAGCAGTACTTC.

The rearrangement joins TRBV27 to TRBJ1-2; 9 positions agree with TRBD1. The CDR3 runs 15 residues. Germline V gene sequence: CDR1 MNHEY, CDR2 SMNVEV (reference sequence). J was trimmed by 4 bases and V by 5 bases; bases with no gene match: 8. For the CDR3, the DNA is TGTGCCAGCAGTCAAGGGACAGGGAACGTCTATGGCTACACCTTC. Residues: CASSQGTGNVYGYTF.